These T cell receptor beta chains were read from a single sample in a study of response to subunit inactivated influenza vaccine. TCRdb reanalysed the RT-PCR reads using MiXCR and keeps one entry per CDR3 protein. Here the sample spans a few hundred thousand distinct CDR3 sequences, 22% being singletons. The sequenced sample was PBMCs from blood, obtained about 20 months after vaccination. These receptors all stem from a man between 50 and 75 years old who received an inactivated influenza vaccine. Both conserved end residues are part of each CDR3. A D gene is named only where the DNA matches it firmly. Only some rows state a clone size, as once, few, many or a class for expanded clones.

abundance	v_gene	j_gene	d_gene	CDR3aa	CDR3nt
NA	TRBV7-2	TRBJ2-3	NA	CASSRRGYTQYF	TGTGCCAGCAGCCGGAGGGGCTATACGCAGTATTTT
many	TRBV18	TRBJ1-6	TRBD1	CASSPSGQGGSPLHF	TGTGCCAGCTCACCATCTGGACAGGGAGGTTCACCCCTCCACTTT
few	TRBV30	TRBJ1-1	NA	CAWNVRQLNTEAFF	TGTGCCTGGAATGTTAGACAGCTGAACACTGAAGCTTTCTTT
NA	TRBV12-3/TRBV12-4	TRBJ2-1	TRBD2	CASNGLVLDEQFF	TGTGCCAGCAACGGACTAGTACTCGATGAGCAGTTCTTC
NA	TRBV4-3	TRBJ1-2	NA	CASSQDIPGTPAYSGYTF	TGCGCCAGCAGCCAAGATATCCCCGGGACGCCAGCTTATAGTGGCTACACCTTC
many	TRBV28	TRBJ1-5	TRBD1	CASSLGQGLYSNQPQHF	TGTGCCAGCAGTTTGGGACAGGGTCTCTATAGCAATCAGCCCCAGCATTTT
few	TRBV12-3/TRBV12-4	TRBJ2-7	TRBD2	CASTSWGLAGTYEQYF	TGTGCCAGCACCTCCTGGGGACTAGCGGGGACCTACGAGCAGTACTTC
few	TRBV29-1	TRBJ1-1	NA	CSVESGRGTEAFF	TGCAGCGTTGAATCCGGGAGAGGCACTGAAGCTTTCTTT
NA	TRBV7-9	TRBJ1-1	NA	CASSRTWEENTEAFF	TGTGCCAGCAGCCGGACGTGGGAGGAGAACACTGAAGCTTTCTTT
NA	TRBV29-1	TRBJ2-7	TRBD1	CSAETGQGYEQYF	TGCAGCGCCGAGACGGGACAGGGGTACGAGCAGTACTTC
NA	TRBV10-2	TRBJ1-5	TRBD1	CASHQGVGGNQPQHF	TGCGCCAGTCACCAGGGGGTAGGGGGCAATCAGCCCCAGCATTTT
NA	TRBV30	TRBJ1-6	NA	CAWSRDNSPLHF	TGTGCCTGGAGCCGTGATAATTCACCCCTCCACTTT